These 10 T cell receptor beta chains share one sample of origin, sequenced in a study of human T cells and chemical hapten exposure. Time point defined: pre-sensitization, week 0. Described treatment: therapeutic diphenylcyclopropenone sensitization with weekly scalp DPC. From the RACE reads, TCRdb called clonotypes with MiXCR, one entry per CDR3 protein. The sample lists over 300,000 distinct CDR3 sequences, 5% to 6.5% seen once, with approximately 2.4% in the top ten. The sequenced sample was whole blood, obtained in connection with sensitization to the hapten diphenylcyclopropenone (DPC). Every receptor here comes from a woman aged 45-65 years with alopecia areata. Some clones in this sample may be carry-over from other donors' samples.

At least ten counts were recorded for this clonotype. The rearrangement links TRBV24-1 to TRBJ2-2, with D perhaps matching TRBD1 (6 bases). Germline assignment: CDR1 KGHDR and CDR2 SFDVKD. The CDR3 runs 14 residues. Trimming shortened V by 5 bases and J by 6 bases, and 12 bases separated the two germline ends. The CDR3 nucleotides read TGTGCCACCAGTGGAGGGCCAGGGGCCGGGGAGCTGTTTTTT. This codes for CATSGGPGAGELFF.

Remarks on this clonotype: A much larger clone is a single base away; this may be a read error. In DNA, the CDR3 is TGTGCCAGCAGTTCTCCGTTAGATGCGCAGTATTTT. Protein sequence: CASSSPLDAQYF. The J gene is TRBJ2-3, the V gene TRBV27; D is undetermined. Germline loops: CDR1 MNHEY, CDR2 SMNVEV (reference sequence). This CDR3 is 12 amino acids long.

This clonotype was observed many times. This rearrangement joins TRBV18 to TRBJ2-6; D call uncertain. The CDR3 spans 16 residues. Trimming shortened V by 6 bases and J by 0 bases, and 12 bases separated the two germline ends. The germline CDR1 and CDR2 sequences are KGHSH and LQKENI. CDR3 sequence: CASSHGRSSGANVLTF. The CDR3 region has the DNA TGTGCCAGCTCCCACGGCCGAAGCTCTGGGGCCAACGTCCTGACTTTC.

This clonotype has more than one count but fewer than ten. The chain combines TRBV3-1 with TRBJ2-1, with 8 bases aligning to TRBD2. Germline V gene lookup returns CDR1 LGHDT and CDR2 YNNKEL (reference sequence). Unmatched junction bases numbered 6, after V lost 0 bases and J lost 5 bases. The CDR3 sequence is 16 residues long. As DNA, the CDR3 is TGTGCCAGCAGCCAAGATCTGGTAGCGGGGCACAATGAGCAGTTCTTC. It encodes CASSQDLVAGHNEQFF.

This clonotype appeared a few times. The chain couples TRBV18 to TRBJ1-4; D unresolved. In germline, CDR1 is KGHSH, CDR2 LQKENI. The CDR3 is 14 amino acids. The V gene lost 4 bases and the J gene lost 8 bases, with 14 bases spanning the gap. CDR3 DNA sequence: TGTGCCAGCTCACTCAACACCGGGGAGGAAAAACTGTTTTTT. This translates into CASSLNTGEEKLFF.

V is TRBV5-4 and J is TRBJ2-7, with 8 bases identical to TRBD1. The CDR3 extends over 15 amino acids. The germline V gene encodes CDR1 SGHNT and CDR2 YYREEE (reference sequence). Losses at the gene ends were 4 bases for V and 0 bases for J; bases not matched to a gene: 6. CDR3 in amino acids: CASSPGQANSYEQYF. The CDR3 DNA reads TGTGCCAGCAGCCCGGGACAGGCAAACTCCTACGAGCAGTACTTC. Drawing the rest from reference TRBV5-4 and TRBJ2-7, the complete variable domain is ETGVTQSPTHLIKTRGQQVTLRCSSQSGHNTVSWYQQALGQGPQFIFQYYREEENGRGNFPPRFSGLQFPNYSSELNVNALELDDSALYLCASSPGQANSYEQYFGPGTRLTVT.

In its sample, this clonotype was seen a few times. This chain links TRBV6-1 with TRBJ2-1; TRBD2 matches at 9 bases. With V trimmed by 4 bases and J by 0 bases, 7 bases remained unmatched. Germline assignment: CDR1 MNHNS and CDR2 SASEGT. There are 17 residues in the CDR3. CDR3 loop: CASSGVTSGSSYNEQFF. CDR3 in DNA: TGTGCCAGCAGTGGGGTGACTAGCGGCAGCTCCTACAATGAGCAGTTCTTC.

J is TRBJ2-7 and V is TRBV20-1; 14 bases are shared with TRBD2. Germline V gene sequence: CDR1 DFQATT, CDR2 SNEGSKA (reference sequence). The CDR3 spans 14 residues. V was clipped by 6 bases and J by 3 bases; unmatched bases: 4. The CDR3 DNA follows: TGCAGTGCCCAGGGACTAGCGGGGGTCTACGAGCAGTACTTC. Protein product: CSAQGLAGVYEQYF.

Ten or more counts support this clonotype. J is TRBJ1-1 and V is TRBV30; tentatively, D is TRBD1 (6 bases). The V end was cut by 5 bases, the J end by 6 bases, with 22 bases between. This CDR3 region has 15 residues. Germline V lookup: CDR1 GTSNPN, CDR2 SVGIG (reference sequence). The CDR3 bases are TGTGCCTGGGGGACGTTCAGGGGATCAGGCCCTGAAGCTTTCTTT. Residues: CAWGTFRGSGPEAFF. Combining the CDR3 with reference TRBV30 and TRBJ1-1 gives the whole variable domain SQTIHQWPATLVQPVGSPLSLECTVEGTSNPNLYWYRQAAGRGLQLLFYSVGIGQISSEVPQNLSASRPQDRQFILSSKKLLLSDSGFYLCAWGTFRGSGPEAFFGQGTRLTVV.

This clonotype has more than one count but fewer than ten. V gene TRBV7-8 combines with J gene TRBJ2-3, with 8 bases lining up with TRBD2. The CDR3 totals 18 residues. The germline gives CDR1 SGHVS, CDR2 FQNEAQ. The J segment lost 0 bases and the V segment lost 1 base, leaving 9 bases of the junction unmatched. CDR3 nucleotides: TGTGCCAGCAGCTTAGAACGGGCGGGGGGTGCTAGCACAGATACGCAGTATTTT. This sequence encodes CASSLERAGGASTDTQYF.